A single sample gave rise to the 6 T cell receptor beta chains below, sequenced in a study of spatial heterogeneity in lung cancer. TCRdb re-called the 5' RACE reads through MiXCR, storing one row per CDR3 protein. The repertoire has approximately 29,000 distinct CDR3 sequences, about 8.8% of them found once; the top ten carry approximately 35%. Indicated time point: sample taken at primary tumor resection. Whole RNA, isolated from tumor, nontumor lung or frozen PBMC, was sequenced without prior sorting. This sample comprised PBMCs, obtained at surgery. The receptor set was obtained from a female donor with early-stage non-small cell lung cancer.

This clonotype showed up many times. The chain joins TRBV7-2 to TRBJ2-5; D possibly matches TRBD1 or TRBD2 (5 bases each). Germline V gene sequence: CDR1 SGHTA, CDR2 FQGNSA. Trimming took 1 base from V and 10 from J, leaving 13 bases between them. This CDR3 has 13 amino acids. CDR3 residues: CASSLETAADQYF. As DNA, the CDR3 is TGTGCCAGCAGCTTAGAGACAGCGGCTGACCAGTACTTC.

Ten or more counts support this clonotype. The chain joins TRBV18 to TRBJ1-1; D perhaps matches TRBD1 (6 bases). The CDR3 extends over 14 amino acids. The V end was cut by 4 bases, the J end by 0 bases, with 9 bases between. Germline CDR1 reads KGHSH; CDR2 reads LQKENI. The CDR3 DNA is TGTGCCAGCTCACTAACAGGGTTGAACACTGAAGCTTTCTTT. Residues: CASSLTGLNTEAFF. Together with reference TRBV18 and TRBJ1-1, the CDR3 gives the full variable domain: NAGVMQNPRHLVRRRGQEARLRCSPMKGHSHVYWYRQLPEEGLKFMVYLQKENIIDESGMPKERFSAEFPKEGPSILRIQQVVRGDSAAYFCASSLTGLNTEAFFGQGTRLTVV.

At least ten counts were recorded for this clonotype. The V and J genes are TRBV14 and TRBJ2-6; no clear D gene. CDR3 length equals 15 residues. V dropped 5 bases and J dropped 0 bases, with 8 bases sitting between them. The germline CDR1 and CDR2 sequences are SGHDN and FVKESK. The CDR3 here is CASSAQSSGANVLTF. CDR3 DNA sequence: TGTGCCAGCAGCGCACAGAGCTCTGGGGCCAACGTCCTGACTTTC.

The rearrangement joins TRBV28 to TRBJ2-7; D is uncertain. The germline V and J ends were trimmed by 2 bases and 3 bases, with 8 bases remaining between them. CDR1 MDHEN and CDR2 SYDVKM come from the germline V gene. The CDR3 consists of 13 residues. The CDR3 is CASSLPAYYEQYF. CDR3 nucleotide sequence: TGTGCCAGCAGTTTACCCGCCTACTACGAGCAGTACTTC.

The chain couples TRBV30 to TRBJ2-3, with TRBD2 as a possible D gene (6 bases). Trimming removed 3 bases at V and 6 bases at J, with 25 bases between. CDR1 GTSNPN and CDR2 SVGIG come from the germline V gene (reference sequence). The CDR3 sequence is 17 residues long. The CDR3 region has the DNA TGTGCCTGGAGACCGACGAGTGAAACGGGGAGGACCGATACGCAGTATTTT. Residues: CAWRPTSETGRTDTQYF.

This clonotype was observed at least ten times. The chain carries TRBV5-5 and TRBJ1-2; the D gene is possibly TRBD1 (5 bases). The CDR3 is 14 residues long. CDR1 and CDR2 from the germline V gene are SGHKS and YYEKEE (reference sequence). V lost 5 bases and J lost 8, with 19 bases in between. This CDR3 reads CASSGDGAGEGYTF. CDR3 coding DNA: TGTGCCAGCAGTGGCGACGGGGCCGGAGAAGGCTACACCTTC. Variable domain in full (rest from reference TRBV5-5 and TRBJ1-2): DAGVTQSPTHLIKTRGQQVTLRCSPISGHKSVSWYQQVLGQGPQFIFQYYEKEERGRGNFPDRFSARQFPNYSSELNVNALLLGDSALYLCASSGDGAGEGYTFGSGTRLTVV.